Each of the 9 T cell receptor beta chains below was sequenced from the same sample in a study of PD-L1 blockade in urothelial cancer. Measured with immunoSEQ multiplex PCR; TCRdb has only the in-frame clones, and not every one. The sample has over 40,000 clones; roughly 82% are singletons. This material consisted of PBMCs, taken around atezolizumab (anti-PD-L1) treatment. The origin of the receptors is a man aged 65-85 years with urothelial cancer.

This clone was counted a single time. The chain recombines TRBV28 with TRBJ1-3, with D maybe TRBD1 (5 bases). This CDR3 has 15 residues. Germline values: CDR1 MDHEN, CDR2 SYDVKM. Trimming stripped 6 bases from V and 0 bases from J, with 12 bases between. The CDR3 region has the DNA TGTGCCAGCAGGGGGACTGTCATCTCTGGAAACACCATATATTTT. This encodes CASRGTVISGNTIYF. Full variable domain (rest looked up from reference TRBV28 and TRBJ1-3): DVKVTQSSRYLVKRTGEKVFLECVQDMDHENMFWYRQDPGLGLRLIYFSYDVKMKEKGDIPEGYSVSREKKERFSLILESASTNQTSMYLCASRGTVISGNTIYFGEGSWLTVV.

The genes are TRBV5-1 and TRBJ2-1; tentative D call: TRBD1 (6 bases). The CDR3 has 13 amino acids. From germline, CDR1 is SGHRS and CDR2 YFSETQ. V lost 0 bases to trimming and J lost 9 bases, with 10 bases between them. The DNA of the CDR3 is TGCGCCAGCAGCTTGGAACAGGGCCCTGAGCAGTTCTTC. Its protein product is CASSLEQGPEQFF.

V and J are TRBV7-2 and TRBJ2-2; 8 positions match TRBD1. The junction had 12 bases not matched to a gene; V was cut back by 6 bases and J by 3 bases. The CDR3 has 17 residues. From germline, CDR1 is SGHTA and CDR2 FQGNSA. CDR3 residues: CASSFHPGGPDTGELFF. The CDR3 DNA reads TGTGCCAGCAGTTTCCACCCAGGGGGCCCCGACACCGGGGAGCTGTTTTTT.

The gene calls are TRBV10-3 and TRBJ2-3, with 10 bases matching TRBD2. Trimming took 7 bases from V and 2 from J; bases not matched to a gene: 3. Per the germline V gene, CDR1 is ENHRY and CDR2 is SYGVKD. This CDR3 spans 14 amino acids. DNA for the CDR3: TGTGCCATCACTGGGACTAGCGACACAGATACGCAGTATTTT. This encodes CAITGTSDTDTQYF.

This clone has more than one count but fewer than ten. V usage is TRBV7-3 and J usage is TRBJ2-1; D is possibly TRBD2 (5 bases). The CDR3 length is 12 residues. V was pared by 11 bases and J by 10 bases, with 18 bases between. Germline lookup yields CDR1 SGHTA and CDR2 FQGTGA. The CDR3 bases are TGTGCCTCCGGGCAGACGTCTAGCGAGCAGTTCTTC. Its protein product is CASGQTSSEQFF.

This clone was detected only a few times. The chain joins TRBV4-2 to TRBJ2-3, with a possible D match to TRBD2 (6 bases). The CDR3 is 16 amino acids. Trimming removed 1 base at V and 4 bases at J, with 15 bases between. Germline CDR1 reads LGHNA; CDR2 reads YNFKEQ. The CDR3 sequence: CASSQVGGAGSDTQYF. The CDR3 coding sequence is TGTGCCAGCAGCCAAGTTGGCGGGGCGGGGTCAGATACGCAGTATTTT.

The CDR3 is CAQSRGRRDEQFF. Written as DNA, the CDR3 is TGTGCCCAGAGTAGGGGGCGTAGGGATGAGCAGTTCTTC. The J gene is TRBJ2-1, the V gene TRBV30; 7 nucleotides line up with TRBD1. Germline V gene data show CDR1 as GTSNPN and CDR2 as SVGIG (reference sequence). J lost 8 bases, V lost 8 bases, and 12 bases had no gene match. CDR3 length: 13 amino acids.

The genes are TRBV18 and TRBJ1-2; D perhaps matches TRBD1 (6 bases). The CDR3 runs 15 residues. Germline V lookup: CDR1 KGHSH, CDR2 LQKENI. The V end lost 1 base, the J end lost 8 bases, and 17 bases lay between the germline ends. The CDR3, as DNA: TGTGCCAGCTCACCACGGCAGGGGCCCCCGGAGGGCTACACCTTC. Its protein is CASSPRQGPPEGYTF. Together with reference TRBV18 and TRBJ1-2, the CDR3 gives the full variable domain: NAGVMQNPRHLVRRRGQEARLRCSPMKGHSHVYWYRQLPEEGLKFMVYLQKENIIDESGMPKERFSAEFPKEGPSILRIQQVVRGDSAAYFCASSPRQGPPEGYTFGSGTRLTVV.

The CDR3 DNA follows: TGTGCCACCAGCCTTGTGGCGGGAGGGGATGAGCAGTTCTTC. Amino acid sequence: CATSLVAGGDEQFF. The chain combines TRBV15 with TRBJ2-1, with TRBD2 matching 9 bases. Trimming took 5 bases from V and 8 from J; bases not matched to a gene: 7. CDR1 and CDR2 from the germline V gene are LNHNV and YYDKDF (reference sequence). CDR3 length equals 14 residues.